Below, 25 T cell receptor beta chains from the same sample are listed, as sequenced in a study of post-analysis software for immune sequencing data. Tagging with unique molecular identifiers was a feature of the TCR beta cDNA libraries. TCRdb ran MiXCR on the PCR reads and lists one entry per CDR3 protein. Found here are hundreds of thousands of distinct CDR3 sequences, 25% to 30% of them singletons; the top ten hold roughly 0.54%. Which antigens these TCRs recognize remains unknown. General study findings and limits: About 5 TRBV segments, including TRBV5-6, TRBV5-1 and TRBV20-1, were more frequent in patients than controls.

The sequenced sample was blood. The receptors derive from a girl aged 10 to 17 with multiple sclerosis.

J is TRBJ2-5 and V is TRBV28; 9 bases map to TRBD2. Trimming removed 6 bases from V and 4 bases from J; junction bases left unmatched: 3. The CDR3 extends over 13 amino acids. From germline, CDR1 is MDHEN and CDR2 SYDVKM. CDR3 DNA: TGTGCCAGCAGGGGAGCGGGAGGAGAGACCCAGTACTTC. Translation: CASRGAGGETQYF.

This chain joins TRBV11-2 and TRBJ1-2; D gene uncertain. Germline CDR1 is SGHAT and CDR2 is FQNNGV. The CDR3 totals 13 residues. V gave up 5 bases and J gave up 3 bases, with 10 bases separating them. CDR3 protein: CASSPSRDYGYTF. In DNA, the CDR3 is TGTGCCAGCAGCCCGAGTCGAGACTATGGCTACACCTTC.

The J gene is TRBJ2-3, the V gene TRBV7-9; D remains unclear. The ends were cut back, 1 base at V and 1 base at J, with 15 bases in the middle. The CDR3 runs to 17 residues. Germline lookup yields CDR1 SEHNR and CDR2 FQNEAQ (reference sequence). In DNA, the CDR3 is TGTGCCAGCAGCTTAGAGGAGCCGCACCATCGCACAGATACGCAGTATTTT. The encoded protein is CASSLEEPHHRTDTQYF.

This clonotype turned up a few times. The junction shows a germline mismatch at one end, possibly a read error. The gene calls are TRBV29-1 and TRBJ1-4, with D possibly being TRBD1 (6 bases). Germline-derived CDR1 and CDR2 are SQVTM and ANQGSEA. CDR3 length equals 13 residues. CDR3 region: CSFEQGSGEKLFF. DNA for the CDR3: TGCAGCTTTGAACAGGGCTCTGGTGAAAAACTGTTTTTT.

This sequence joins TRBV3-1 and TRBJ1-4; D gene uncertain. The CDR3 consists of 15 residues. Germline V gene data show CDR1 as LGHDT and CDR2 as YNNKEL (reference sequence). Trimming removed 4 bases at V and 4 bases at J, with 13 bases between. CDR3 sequence (DNA): TGTGCCAGCAGCCGAAACTTGGCGATTAATGAAAAACTGTTTTTT. Translated, it gives CASSRNLAINEKLFF. The full variable domain, in which reference TRBV3-1 and TRBJ1-4 provide the parts outside the CDR3, is DTAVSQTPKYLVTQMGNDKSIKCEQNLGHDTMYWYKQDSKKFLKIMFSYNNKELIINETVPNRFSPKSPDKAHLNLHINSLELGDSAVYFCASSRNLAINEKLFFGSGTQLSVL.

Comments on this clonotype: The junction and the germline gene differ at one end; a read error may be behind it. The rearrangement joins TRBV14 to TRBJ1-1; D possibly corresponds to TRBD1 (6 bases). Germline CDR1 SGHDN, CDR2 FVKESK. The CDR3 is 14 residues long. As DNA, the CDR3 is TGTGCCGGCAGCCAAGCTTATGGGGGCAGTGAAGCTTTCTTT. Its translation is CAGSQAYGGSEAFF.

Of note for this clonotype: Its ends do not fully match the called genes, so a read error is possible. This chain connects TRBV5-6 to TRBJ1-2, with TRBD1 identical over 9 bases. This CDR3 is built from 16 residues. Germline values: CDR1 SGHDT, CDR2 YYEEEE. The CDR3 loop reads CAGSPISQGARYGYTF. Written as DNA, the CDR3 is TGTGCCGGCAGCCCCATCTCACAGGGGGCAAGGTATGGCTACACCTTC.

V gene TRBV12-3 or TRBV12-4 combines with J gene TRBJ2-6; D is tentatively TRBD1 or TRBD2 (6 bases each). Trimming left V 3 bases short and J 3 bases short, with 12 bases between. The CDR3 covers 16 residues. The chain's CDR3 is CASSFWGAGGANVLTF. CDR3 coding DNA: TGTGCCAGCAGTTTTTGGGGGGCGGGTGGGGCCAACGTCCTGACTTTC.

This sequence joins TRBV29-1 and TRBJ1-4; 7 nucleotides line up with TRBD1. CDR3 length equals 16 residues. J lost 5 bases, V lost 6 bases, and 15 bases had no gene match. CDR1 is SQVTM and CDR2 is ANQGSEA in the germline V gene. The CDR3 protein is CSVRRTLDRENEKLFF. The CDR3 bases are TGCAGCGTCCGCAGAACCCTCGACAGGGAGAATGAAAAACTGTTTTTT.

This clonotype was found many times. V gene TRBV12-3 or TRBV12-4 combines with J gene TRBJ2-7, with no clear D. There are 14 residues in the CDR3. V was cut by 4 bases and J by 2 bases, with 12 bases left in between. In DNA, the CDR3 is TGTGCCAGCAGTTCCCCCGGGCCAACCTACGAGCAGTACTTC. This codes for CASSSPGPTYEQYF.

This chain joins TRBV15 and TRBJ2-1, with TRBD1 as a possible D gene (6 bases). In germline, CDR1 is LNHNV, CDR2 YYDKDF (reference sequence). Trimming removed 4 bases from V and 12 bases from J, with 22 bases in between. This CDR3 comprises 15 residues. The CDR3 nucleotides are TGTGCCACCAGCAACCGGACAGTCCCAACAAGATGGCAGTTCTTC. Protein: CATSNRTVPTRWQFF.

This chain joins TRBV20-1 and TRBJ2-3, with no clear D. The V gene's germline CDR1 is DFQATT and CDR2 SNEGSKA (reference sequence). The CDR3 has 10 amino acids. The CDR3 protein is CSSSLSPQYF. For the CDR3, the DNA is TGCAGCAGCTCCCTGTCCCCGCAGTATTTT.

With respect to this clonotype: A read error may explain this, as a much larger clone is one base away. The chain joins TRBV7-2 to TRBJ2-1; TRBD2 agrees at 7 bases. Trimming cost V 5 bases and J 13 bases; bases outside gene matches: 11. This CDR3 is built from 13 residues. Germline CDR1 is SGHTA and CDR2 is FQGNSA. CDR3 region: CASSRDYQETQFF. In nucleotides, the CDR3 is TGTGCCAGCAGCCGGGACTACCAAGAGACCCAGTTCTTC.

The chain links TRBV29-1 to TRBJ2-1; 13 bases are shared with TRBD2. Germline V gene lookup returns CDR1 SQVTM and CDR2 ANQGSEA. CDR3 size: 17 residues. The junction had 13 bases not matched to a gene; V was cut back by 6 bases and J by 5 bases. This chain's CDR3 is CSVRGQTGLAGNNEQFF. CDR3 in DNA: TGCAGCGTCCGGGGACAGACGGGACTAGCGGGAAACAATGAGCAGTTCTTC.

The V gene is TRBV9, the J gene TRBJ1-6; no definite D call. The CDR3 covers 14 residues. Trimming took 2 bases from V and 4 from J, leaving 7 bases between them. The germline V gene encodes CDR1 SGDLS and CDR2 YYNGEE. The CDR3 is CASSVGDYNSPLHF. The CDR3 DNA follows: TGTGCCAGCAGCGTTGGGGATTATAATTCACCCCTCCACTTT.

The chain is built from TRBV6-6 and TRBJ1-6; unclear D gene. CDR1 is MNHNY and CDR2 is SVGAGI in the germline V gene (reference sequence). The CDR3 has 17 residues. Deletions cut 7 bases from V and 0 bases from J, with 16 bases between. The chain's CDR3 is CASTRAPQSSYNSPLHF. The CDR3 DNA reads TGTGCCAGCACCCGTGCCCCACAGAGCTCCTATAATTCACCCCTCCACTTT.

This clonotype has more than one count but fewer than ten. The genes are TRBV6-2 or TRBV6-3 and TRBJ2-3; 10 nucleotides agree with TRBD2. This CDR3 spans 14 amino acids. The V and J ends lost 8 bases and 3 bases, in that order; junction bases with no gene match: 5. Per the germline V gene, CDR1 is MNHEY and CDR2 is SVGEGT. The CDR3, as DNA: TGTGCCAGCGAACTAGCGGGGCTAACAGATACGCAGTATTTT. The encoded protein is CASELAGLTDTQYF.

This clonotype was observed a handful of times. V and J are TRBV6-5 and TRBJ2-3, with D possibly matching TRBD2 (5 bases). CDR1 and CDR2 from the germline V gene are MNHEY and SVGAGI. V was pared by 0 bases and J by 4 bases, with 14 bases between. The CDR3 has 16 residues. For the CDR3, the DNA is TGTGCCAGCAGTTACTCTGGGAGAGGCCGGGCAGATACGCAGTATTTT. Amino acids: CASSYSGRGRADTQYF.

The chain is built from TRBV11-2 and TRBJ1-5, with D unresolved. V shed 3 bases and J shed 7 bases, with 10 bases lying between them. The CDR3 runs to 13 residues. Per germline, CDR1 SGHAT and CDR2 FQNNGV. This CDR3 reads CASSFSPGQPQHF. The CDR3 coding sequence is TGTGCCAGCAGCTTCTCACCGGGACAGCCCCAGCATTTT.

This clonotype was detected ten times or more. V and J are TRBV10-3 and TRBJ1-2; D not resolved. With 6 bases removed from V and 4 bases from J, the gap between germline ends came to 12 bases. This CDR3 has 13 residues. Germline loops: CDR1 ENHRY, CDR2 SYGVKD. This chain's CDR3 is CAIREASLYGYTF. CDR3 nucleotides: TGTGCCATCAGGGAGGCCAGCCTCTATGGCTACACCTTC.

This clonotype was detected only a few times. The rearrangement links TRBV20-1 to TRBJ2-3; D remains unclear. Germline loops: CDR1 DFQATT, CDR2 SNEGSKA (reference sequence). The V and J ends lost 6 bases and 4 bases respectively, with 17 bases between them. CDR3 size: 14 residues. The CDR3 sequence is CSAETSTPPDTQYF. The CDR3 nucleotides are TGCAGTGCCGAGACTTCCACCCCCCCAGATACGCAGTATTTT.

This sequence joins TRBV20-1 and TRBJ2-3; 9 bases are shared with TRBD2. J was trimmed by 8 bases and V by 2 bases; bases with no gene match: 11. From germline, CDR1 is DFQATT and CDR2 SNEGSKA (reference sequence). This CDR3 is 15 amino acids long. The CDR3 spells CSARSLAGRGGTQYF. The CDR3 region has the DNA TGCAGTGCTAGATCCCTAGCGGGAAGGGGTGGTACGCAGTATTTT.

V and J are TRBV3-1 and TRBJ2-5; D is unresolved. Germline V gives CDR1 LGHDT, CDR2 YNNKEL (reference sequence). This CDR3 has 12 residues. V was clipped by 1 base and J by 5 bases, with 5 bases between them. CDR3 sequence reads: CASSQALETQYF. The CDR3 bases are TGTGCCAGCAGCCAAGCATTGGAGACCCAGTACTTC.

As for this clonotype: At one of its ends the junction is not consistent with the germline gene, which may arise from a read error. V gene TRBV5-6 combines with J gene TRBJ2-7, with 7 bases fitting TRBD1. This CDR3 has 14 residues. CDR1 is SGHDT and CDR2 is YYEEEE in the germline V gene. CDR3 residues: CVSSPTGISYEQYF. The CDR3 nucleotides are TGTGTCAGCAGCCCGACAGGGATCTCCTACGAGCAGTACTTC.

The gene calls are TRBV9 and TRBJ2-1, with D uncertain. The CDR3 is 14 residues long. Germline values: CDR1 SGDLS, CDR2 YYNGEE. Between the trimmed V and J ends, which lost 0 bases and 2 bases, there was a span of 6 bases. CDR3 nucleotides: TGTGCCAGCAGCGTAGCCCCCCCCTACAATGAGCAGTTCTTC. Translated: CASSVAPPYNEQFF.